This TCR beta chain was sequenced during a study of technical replicates of blood from a handful of donors. CDR3 length equals 13 residues. V lost 6 bases and J lost 9; bases outside the gene matches: 7. The V gene's germline CDR1 is MNHEY and CDR2 SVGAGI. Data came from immunoSEQ multiplex PCR; TCRdb stores just in-frame clones and leaves some out. The sample includes about 12,000 clones, approximately 95% of them seen just once. Sequenced sample: PBMCs. The receptor was isolated from a human donor in good health. The gene calls are TRBV6-5 and TRBJ1-5, with TRBD1 matching 8 bases. For the CDR3, the DNA is TGTGCCAGCAGCTCAACAGGGGGAGGGCCCCAGCATTTT. Translation: CASSSTGGGPQHF.